This T cell receptor (beta chain) was recovered during a study of shared clonotypes between healthy human individuals (dated by TCRdb to between 2020 and 2021). Study-wide context: The cohort comprised a couple of women and a few men aged 18 to 49 years. For each donor, CD4 naive and CD4 memory were each run on three plates, CD8 naive on two plates, and CD8 memory on one plate. Blood TCR repertoires of four to six healthy adults were deeply sequenced to estimate repertoire size and the extent of clonotype sharing between individuals. Libraries were prepared and TCR repertoires were sequenced by different laboratories using diverse techniques, in order to increase sequencing depth and limit assay-specific biases. Per donor, leukapheresis produced somewhere between about 0.94 and 8.9 billion PBMCs. General findings and caveats noted by the study authors: Pairwise subsampling led to the expectation that sequencing depth would affect the degree of clonotype sharing among donors. The small number of donors limited the genetic and exposure-history diversity represented. Larger estimated clonotype richness was generally found for naive subsets than for memory subsets. Sampling was limited to blood, and TCR repertoires in tissue likely differ from TCR repertoires in blood. Compared with non-shared clonotypes, the clonotypes found in all four sorted-subset donors had higher generation probabilities. Rarefaction of sorted-subset datasets indicated incomplete sequencing despite the large sequencing depth. Across a few donors, approximately 5% of naive CD4, roughly 3.8% of naive CD8, about 2.3% of memory CD4, and approximately 0.4% of memory CD8 clonotypes were shared.

As to this clone: There is no known antigen for this receptor. No qualities accompany the bases; no much larger clone lies one base away.

Relative to germline, V is 5 bases shorter and J is 0 bases shorter, with 12 bases between their ends. CDR1 MNHEY and CDR2 SVGAGI were looked up in the germline V gene. Inclusive of the bounding cysteine and phenylalanine, the CDR3 is 15 residues long. Only the CDR3 portion is preserved as DNA: 45 bases, with reading frame beginning at the first base. Using the deep immunoSEQ assay, TCR CDR3 regions were amplified from genomic DNA by multiplex PCR. Genomic DNA extracted from each cell subset was distributed evenly over all wells of several immunoSEQ 96-well plates, and each plate served as one replicate. For sorted subsets, each replicate PCR was loaded with around 220 ng genomic DNA, equivalent to some 27,000 T cell genomes. Purified libraries were measured with a Qubit 3.0 fluorometer, size-checked on a Bioanalyzer 2100, and measured again with the KAPA Library Quantification kit. Every immunoSEQ 96-well plate was sequenced on a dedicated single-read 150-cycle Illumina NextSeq 550 flow cell. On the study's bioinformatics: Because the immunoSEQ output held only junctional sequences and lacked quality scores, the filtering could not match the filtering applied to full-length reads. To assign V/J genes and CDR3, sequences were annotated against IMGT germline references using PyIR, a Python wrapper for IgBLAST v1.9. Reads were filtered out if the reads had weak V/J assignments (E-value above 1e-6), no CDR3, stop codons, out-of-frame junctions, or ambiguous translated residues. V3J clonotypes were defined as sequences sharing an identical inferred V gene, J gene, and CDR3 amino acid sequence. Percentage overlap between repertoires was calculated by dividing the number of shared unique clonotypes by the size of the smaller repertoire. Three approaches were used to assess repertoire richness: RTK rarefaction, the Chao1 estimator, and Recon v2.1 estimates of unobserved clonotypes. Generation probabilities were computed with OLGA for all TCRbeta clonotypes obtained by the gDNA method from four donors. TCRdb took this table from immuneACCESS and kept in-frame rearrangements with V and J called. Such tables lack part of the clones; where checked against another copy, unresolved V genes explain under half of the gap, and the rest is unexplained. The DNA was the basis for D and trimming; V, J and clone size are from that table. The sample includes fewer than 1 million clones, with 90% to 98% observed a single time. The ten largest clonotypes hold less than 0.25% of the sample.

For the CD8 naive samples, CD45RO-negative cells were positively selected for CCR7, yielding a CD45RA+CCR7+ population from which TemRA cells were excluded. Donors were healthy HIV-negative adults with no recently reported acute infections or vaccinations. Every donor was a Caucasian adult living in Nashville, Tennessee, USA. After blood collection by leukapheresis, PBMCs were isolated using Ficoll-Histopaque density gradient centrifugation and then cryopreserved in the vapor phase of liquid nitrogen. Analytical flow cytometry was used to check the purity and quantity of every magnetically sorted T cell population. Genomic DNA was isolated from each sorted fraction and quantified by UV absorbance on a Nanodrop 2000c.

The V and J segments used are TRBV6-5 and TRBJ2-3; the best D guess is TRBD2, with 5 bases matching. The sequenced sample consisted of naive CD8+ T cells sorted from blood. The sample's cell subset or site label, in plain terms: CD45RA+CCR7+. This receptor was identified in a man under 40 in good health. The CDR3 amino acid sequence is: CASSRDYTSTDTQYF. The DNA reads as follows: TGTGCCAGCAGTCGCGACTATACTAGCACAGATACGCAGTATTTT.